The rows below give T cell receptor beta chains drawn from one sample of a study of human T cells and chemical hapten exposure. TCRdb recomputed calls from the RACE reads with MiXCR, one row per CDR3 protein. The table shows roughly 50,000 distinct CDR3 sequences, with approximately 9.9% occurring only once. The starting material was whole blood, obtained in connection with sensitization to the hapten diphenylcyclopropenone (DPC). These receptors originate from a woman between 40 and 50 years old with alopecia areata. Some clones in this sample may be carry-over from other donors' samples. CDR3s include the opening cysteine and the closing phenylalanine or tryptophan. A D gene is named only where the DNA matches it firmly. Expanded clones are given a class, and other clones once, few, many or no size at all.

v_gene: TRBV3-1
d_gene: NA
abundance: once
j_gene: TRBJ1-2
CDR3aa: CASSLGPQGTDYGYTF
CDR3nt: TGTGCCAGCAGCCTGGGGCCCCAAGGGACGGACTATGGCTACACCTTC

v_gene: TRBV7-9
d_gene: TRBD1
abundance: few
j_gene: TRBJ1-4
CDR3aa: CASSQRDSNEKLFF
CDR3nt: TGTGCCAGCAGCCAACGGGACAGTAATGAAAAACTGTTTTTT

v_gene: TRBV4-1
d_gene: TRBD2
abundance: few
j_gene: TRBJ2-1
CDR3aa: CASSQDRGGSYNEQFF
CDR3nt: TGCGCCAGCAGCCAAGATCGGGGGGGATCCTACAATGAGCAGTTCTTC

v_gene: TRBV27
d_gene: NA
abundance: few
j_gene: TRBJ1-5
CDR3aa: CASSYGQDGQPQHF
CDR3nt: TGTGCCAGCAGTTACGGGCAAGATGGGCAGCCCCAGCATTTT

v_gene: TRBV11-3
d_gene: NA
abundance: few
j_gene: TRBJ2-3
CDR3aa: CASSVGADTQYF
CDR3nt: TGTGCCAGCAGCGTAGGGGCAGATACGCAGTATTTT

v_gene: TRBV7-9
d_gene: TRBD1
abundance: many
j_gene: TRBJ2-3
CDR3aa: CASSAGTGTDTQYF
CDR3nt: TGTGCCAGCAGTGCCGGGACAGGGACAGATACGCAGTATTTT

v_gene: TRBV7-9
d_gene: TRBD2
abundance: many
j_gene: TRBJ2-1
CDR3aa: CASTGTSGAHEQFF
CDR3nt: TGTGCCAGCACCGGGACTAGCGGGGCCCATGAGCAGTTCTTC

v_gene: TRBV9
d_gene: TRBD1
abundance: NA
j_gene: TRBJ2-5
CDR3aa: CASSVGLLQGNQETQYF
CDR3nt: TGTGCCAGCAGCGTAGGTCTCTTACAGGGGAACCAAGAGACCCAGTACTTC

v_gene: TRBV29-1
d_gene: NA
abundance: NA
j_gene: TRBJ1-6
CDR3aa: CSVADKFNSPLHF
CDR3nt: TGCAGCGTCGCGGACAAGTTTAATTCACCCCTCCACTTT

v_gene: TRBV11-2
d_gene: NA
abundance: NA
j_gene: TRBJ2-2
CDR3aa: CASSPFLLRRSPGELFF
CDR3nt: TGTGCCAGCAGCCCCTTTTTGTTACGGAGAAGCCCCGGGGAGCTGTTTTTT

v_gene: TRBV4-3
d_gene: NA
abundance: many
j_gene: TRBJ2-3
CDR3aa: CASSQEILGGPSTDTQYF
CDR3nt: TGCGCCAGCAGCCAAGAAATTCTAGGCGGCCCCAGCACAGATACGCAGTATTTT

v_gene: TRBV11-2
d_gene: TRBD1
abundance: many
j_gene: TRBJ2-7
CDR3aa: CASSFFTGVYEQYF
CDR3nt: TGTGCCAGCAGCTTCTTTACAGGGGTCTACGAGCAGTACTTC

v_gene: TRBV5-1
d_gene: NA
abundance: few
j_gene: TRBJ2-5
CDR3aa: CASSLAGAQYF
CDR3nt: TGCGCCAGCAGCTTGGCCGGGGCCCAGTACTTC

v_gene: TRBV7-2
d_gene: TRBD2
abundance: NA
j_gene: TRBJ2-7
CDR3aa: CASSLTSGSYEQYF
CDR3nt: TGTGCCAGCAGCTTGACTAGCGGGTCCTACGAGCAGTACTTC

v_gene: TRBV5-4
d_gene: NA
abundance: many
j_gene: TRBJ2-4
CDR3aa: CASSFSGGQNIQYF
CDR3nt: TGTGCCAGCAGCTTCTCCGGGGGACAAAACATTCAGTACTTC

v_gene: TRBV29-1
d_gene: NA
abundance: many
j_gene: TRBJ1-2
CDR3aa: CSVEFPRHGYTF
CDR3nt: TGCAGCGTTGAATTCCCCCGTCATGGCTACACCTTC

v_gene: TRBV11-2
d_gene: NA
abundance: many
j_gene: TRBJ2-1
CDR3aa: CASSLRDGSSYNEQFF
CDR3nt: TGTGCCAGCAGCCTGCGGGACGGGAGCTCCTACAATGAGCAGTTCTTC

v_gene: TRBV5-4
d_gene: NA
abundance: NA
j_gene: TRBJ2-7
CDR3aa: CASNAGSSYEQYF
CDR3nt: TGTGCCAGCAACGCCGGGAGCTCCTACGAGCAGTACTTC

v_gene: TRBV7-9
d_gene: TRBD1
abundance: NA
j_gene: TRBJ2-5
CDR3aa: CASSLGILRDRGSQETQYF
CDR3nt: TGTGCCAGCAGCTTAGGAATCCTCCGGGACAGGGGAAGCCAAGAGACCCAGTACTTC

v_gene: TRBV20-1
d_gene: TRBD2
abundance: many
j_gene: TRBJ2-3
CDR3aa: CSVDGGAADTQYF
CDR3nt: TGCAGTGTTGACGGGGGGGCCGCAGATACGCAGTATTTT

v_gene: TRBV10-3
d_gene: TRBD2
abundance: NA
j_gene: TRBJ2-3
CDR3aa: CAIKVQAGSTDTQYF
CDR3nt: TGTGCCATCAAAGTACAAGCGGGGAGCACAGATACGCAGTATTTT

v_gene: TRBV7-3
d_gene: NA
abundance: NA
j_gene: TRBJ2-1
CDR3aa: CASSSYTSADYNEQFF
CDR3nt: TGTGCCAGCAGCTCATATACTAGTGCCGACTACAATGAGCAGTTCTTC

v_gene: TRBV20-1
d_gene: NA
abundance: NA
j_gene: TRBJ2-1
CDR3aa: CSAVHHRGAVNEQFF
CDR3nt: TGCAGTGCTGTCCACCACCGGGGGGCCGTCAATGAGCAGTTCTTC

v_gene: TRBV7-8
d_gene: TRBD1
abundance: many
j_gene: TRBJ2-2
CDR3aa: CASSSRETGVHLANTGELFF
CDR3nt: TGTGCCAGCAGCTCACGAGAGACAGGGGTCCACCTTGCGAACACCGGGGAGCTGTTTTTT

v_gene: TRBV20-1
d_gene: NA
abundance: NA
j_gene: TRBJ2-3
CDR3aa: CSETGVGTDTQYF
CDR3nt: TGCAGTGAGACGGGGGTAGGCACAGATACGCAGTATTTT

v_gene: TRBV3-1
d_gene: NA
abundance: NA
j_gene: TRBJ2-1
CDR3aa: CASSQAASSNEQFF
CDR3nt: TGTGCCAGCAGCCAAGCCGCGAGCAGTAATGAGCAGTTCTTC

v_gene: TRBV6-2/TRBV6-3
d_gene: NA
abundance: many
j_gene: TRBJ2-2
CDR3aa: CASSYAGELFF
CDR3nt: TGTGCCAGCAGTTACGCCGGGGAGCTGTTTTTT

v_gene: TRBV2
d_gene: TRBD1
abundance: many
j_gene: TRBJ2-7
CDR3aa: CASRTGTGVSYEQYF
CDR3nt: TGTGCCAGCAGGACCGGGACAGGGGTCTCCTACGAGCAGTACTTC

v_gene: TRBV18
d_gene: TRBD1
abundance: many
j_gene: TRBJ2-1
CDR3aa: CASSRDRDEQFF
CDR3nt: TGTGCCAGCTCTAGGGACAGGGATGAGCAGTTCTTC

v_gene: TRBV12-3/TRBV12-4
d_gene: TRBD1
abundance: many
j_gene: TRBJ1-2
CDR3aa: CASSTTGAHYGYTF
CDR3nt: TGTGCCAGCAGCACGACAGGGGCGCACTATGGCTACACCTTC

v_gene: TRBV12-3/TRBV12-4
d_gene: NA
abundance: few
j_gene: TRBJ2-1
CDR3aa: CASSLGGVNEQFF
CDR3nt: TGTGCCAGCAGTCTAGGGGGAGTCAATGAGCAGTTCTTC

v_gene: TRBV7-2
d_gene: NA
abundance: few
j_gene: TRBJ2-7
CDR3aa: CASSFRDTPSYEQYF
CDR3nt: TGTGCCAGCAGCTTCCGGGACACACCCTCCTACGAGCAGTACTTC